Listed below are T cell receptor beta chains from one sample, sequenced in a study of monozygotic twins with inflammatory bowel disease. Each CDR3 protein gets one entry in TCRdb, which reprocessed the 5' RACE reads and gives no DNA. This sample's table reports around 450,000 distinct CDR3 sequences. Sequencing used blood. Every receptor here comes from a human donor with ulcerative colitis or Crohn's disease, or a healthy co-twin of an affected twin (not recorded which). The CDR3 runs from the conserved cysteine through the conserved F or W.

>TRBJ2-1|TRBV2|15
CASRGKVDAYNEQFF
>TRBJ2-3|TRBV11-1|16
CASSFLSGRGTDTQYF
>TRBJ2-5|TRBV9|14
CASSVAGAQETQYF
>TRBJ1-2|TRBV7-2|15
CASSLDQGYNYGYTF
>TRBJ2-7|TRBV6-1|14
CASRRTGRKDEQYF
>TRBJ1-1|TRBV11-2|12
CASSLLYTEAFF
>TRBJ2-5|TRBV5-1|15
CASSLSGGVQETQYF
>TRBJ2-1|TRBV20-1|14
CSARAVEKYNEQFF
>TRBJ2-4|TRBV12-3/TRBV12-4|13
CASSLDRRHIQYF
>TRBJ2-7|TRBV29-1|13
CSVDGGSSYEQYF
>TRBJ1-6|TRBV15|15
CATSRDQTDNSPLHF
>TRBJ2-7|TRBV7-8|12
CASSLLQGEQYF
>TRBJ1-3|TRBV5-1|15
CASSFHPDSGNTIYF
>TRBJ2-6|TRBV20-1|16
CSARVGGASGANVLTF
>TRBJ2-1|TRBV10-2|15
CASSAREEFRNEQFF
>TRBJ2-2|TRBV5-1|13
CASSLWGTGELFF
>TRBJ2-1|TRBV29-1|15
CSVGGLSEFTNEQFF
>TRBJ1-1|TRBV29-1|13
CSVEQTLNTEAFF
>TRBJ2-1|TRBV18|13
CASSPGSRNEQFF
>TRBJ1-6|TRBV6-2/TRBV6-3|13
CASSRQGNSPLHF
>TRBJ2-5|TRBV5-1|15
CASSFSPGTVETQYF
>TRBJ1-2|TRBV20-1|13
CSARAKGGYGYTF
>TRBJ2-5|TRBV20-1|14
CSASPGQGLQTQYF
>TRBJ2-7|TRBV4-1|14
CASSQAVAGWEQYF
>TRBJ1-5|TRBV20-1|15
CSASMGASGNQPQHF
>TRBJ2-7|TRBV7-2|14
CASSLRTGSNEQYF
>TRBJ1-6|TRBV5-1|14
CASSSLEGNSPLHF
>TRBJ2-1|TRBV4-3|19
CASSQDSGTSRPRQNEQFF
>TRBJ2-7|TRBV28|16
CASMDLLRDRDNEQYF
>TRBJ2-3|TRBV5-1|15
CASSLGTGLTDTQYF
>TRBJ1-3|TRBV6-1|16
CASSEASRSSGNTIYF
>TRBJ2-2|TRBV6-2/TRBV6-3|11
CASRIPGELFF
>TRBJ2-1|TRBV6-5|11
CASTSEFEQFF
>TRBJ2-2|TRBV7-2|13
CASSQYNTGELFF
>TRBJ1-2|TRBV5-1|14
CASSPRDQDYGYTF